These T cell receptor beta chains were read from a single sample in a study of response to subunit inactivated influenza vaccine. TCRdb used MiXCR to reprocess the RT-PCR reads, holding one entry per CDR3 protein. Counted here are fewer than 400,000 distinct CDR3 sequences, just over 20% occurring once; the ten biggest clones make up 10%. The source was PBMCs from blood, collected less than 22 months after vaccination. These receptors all stem from a man aged 50 to 69 who received an inactivated influenza vaccine. The CDR3 runs from the conserved cysteine through the conserved F or W. The D gene is left open where the match is weak. Clone size appears in some rows only: once, few, many, or a class for an expanded clone.

many,TRBV19,TRBJ1-6,.,TGTGCCAGTAGTGGACCGGGACGGAATAATTCACCCCTCCACTTT,CASSGPGRNNSPLHF
few,TRBV12-3/TRBV12-4,TRBJ1-5,.,TGTGCCAGCAGCATGGGGAATAGCAATCAGCCCCAGCATTTT,CASSMGNSNQPQHF
.,TRBV3-1,TRBJ2-3,.,TGTGCCAGCAGCGCCCGACACTATACGCAGTATTTT,CASSARHYTQYF
.,TRBV24-1,TRBJ2-1,.,TGTGCCACCAGTGATTTCTTCGCTAAGGGTGACTCCTACAATGAGCAGTTCTTC,CATSDFFAKGDSYNEQFF
few,TRBV7-2,TRBJ2-1,TRBD2,TGTGCCAGCAGCTTAGCGGCGGGGGGGCCATACAATGAGCAGTTCTTC,CASSLAAGGPYNEQFF
few,TRBV3-1,TRBJ1-1,.,TGTGCCAGCAGCCAAGAGAGTCGGGTCACTGAAGCTTTCTTT,CASSQESRVTEAFF
.,TRBV5-4,TRBJ2-5,TRBD2,TGTGCCAGCAGCTTAGGGACTAGCGGGAGGCCCCAAGAGACCCAGTACTTC,CASSLGTSGRPQETQYF
.,TRBV4-2,TRBJ1-5,TRBD1,TGTGCCAGCAGCCAAGGACCTGACAGGGTATTTCAGCCCCAGCATTTT,CASSQGPDRVFQPQHF
few,TRBV24-1,TRBJ2-1,.,TGTGCCACCAGTGATGGGCAGGACAATGAGCAGTTCTTC,CATSDGQDNEQFF
.,TRBV7-8,TRBJ2-6,.,TGTGCCAGCAGCTTAAGTGCGGGGTCTGGGGCCAACGTCCTGACTTTC,CASSLSAGSGANVLTF
.,TRBV7-6,TRBJ2-3,TRBD2,TGTGCCAGCAGCTTAGCAAAGCGGGAGTCAGATACGCAGTATTTT,CASSLAKRESDTQYF
.,TRBV18,TRBJ2-1,TRBD2,TGTGCCAGCTCACCACCCCCACTAGCGGGAGTTAATGAGCAGTTCTTC,CASSPPPLAGVNEQFF
few,TRBV5-1,TRBJ1-5,.,TGCGCCAGCAGCTTGAGGGGGGGCGGCAATCAGCCCCAGCATTTT,CASSLRGGGNQPQHF
.,TRBV7-9,TRBJ2-5,.,TGTGCCAGCAGCTTAGGGGAGCAAGAGACCCAGTACTTC,CASSLGEQETQYF
few,TRBV5-1,TRBJ1-6,TRBD1,TGCGCCAGCGGGACGGGACAGGGGTTTCTTTCACCCCTCCACTTT,CASGTGQGFLSPLHF
.,TRBV10-1,TRBJ2-7,.,TGCGCCATCCCCGAAACCCGGGTCCCTCGGACCTACGAGCAGTACTTC,CAIPETRVPRTYEQYF
few,TRBV6-1,TRBJ1-5,.,TGTGCCAGCAGTGACGCGGGTTTGGTTCAGCCCCAGCATTTT,CASSDAGLVQPQHF
few,TRBV7-9,TRBJ1-5,.,TGTGCCAGCAGCTTAGGCAGCACTGGTCAGCCCCAGCATTTT,CASSLGSTGQPQHF
few,TRBV27,TRBJ1-2,.,TGTGCCAGCAGTTTACACTGGTCCAACTATGGCTACACCTTC,CASSLHWSNYGYTF
few,TRBV28,TRBJ1-5,.,TGTGCCAGCAGTTATAGGGGTGTCGGCAATCAGCCCCAGCATTTT,CASSYRGVGNQPQHF
.,TRBV29-1,TRBJ2-3,.,TGCAGCGCTCCCGTGGAGAGCACAGATACGCAGTATTTT,CSAPVESTDTQYF
.,TRBV9,TRBJ1-1,.,TGTGCCAGCAGCGCCCAATACAGGGTGGCTGAAGCTTTCTTT,CASSAQYRVAEAFF
.,TRBV28,TRBJ2-1,.,TGTGCCAGCTTGGCCGCCGGGCATGAGCAGTTCTTC,CASLAAGHEQFF
.,TRBV4-2,TRBJ2-5,.,TGTGCCAGCAGCCAAGATCCGAGGAGGGGAGAGACCCAGTACTTC,CASSQDPRRGETQYF
many,TRBV29-1,TRBJ1-2,.,TGCAGCGTCCTGAGCCTTATGAACTATGGCTACACCTTC,CSVLSLMNYGYTF
few,TRBV3-1,TRBJ2-2,.,TGTGCCAGCAGCCAAGAGACAGAGAACACCGGGGAGCTGTTTTTT,CASSQETENTGELFF
few,TRBV12-3/TRBV12-4,TRBJ2-1,.,TGTGCCAGCAGTTATGAGGGTTATAATACGAATGAGCAGTTCTTC,CASSYEGYNTNEQFF
.,TRBV28,TRBJ1-5,.,TGTGCCAGCAGTGGCCCCAGGGAATCCCAGCATTTT,CASSGPRESQHF
many,TRBV12-3/TRBV12-4,TRBJ1-4,.,TGTGCCAGCAGCCCTAGGTGGGGGGCTAATGAAAAACTGTTTTTT,CASSPRWGANEKLFF
.,TRBV5-1,TRBJ2-1,.,TGCGCCAGCAGCTTGTTTTATGGAGTCGGTTCCTACAATGAGCAGTTCTTC,CASSLFYGVGSYNEQFF
few,TRBV7-9,TRBJ1-1,.,TGTGCCAGCAGATACTTAGGGGACACTGAAGCTTTCTTT,CASRYLGDTEAFF
few,TRBV9,TRBJ2-7,.,TGTGCCAGCAGCGTAGACTGGGACATGGGCGAGCAGTACTTC,CASSVDWDMGEQYF
.,TRBV20-1,TRBJ2-1,TRBD2,TGCAGTGCGGATAGCGGGGGAGTTAACAATGAGCAGTTCTTC,CSADSGGVNNEQFF
.,TRBV6-1,TRBJ1-3,.,TGTGCCAGCAGTGAACCCGCGACAGCTGGAAACACCATATATTTT,CASSEPATAGNTIYF
few,TRBV15,TRBJ2-2,.,TGTGCCACCAGCAGAGATCATGTGGCCGGGGAGCTGTTTTTT,CATSRDHVAGELFF